The clone carrying this T cell receptor beta chain was counted at least ten times. Its specificity is not known. The entry originates in a study of neurological immune-mediated disorders. Study-level results: None of the CDR3 amino acid sequences of expanded clones were shared across subjects, and this suggested private repertoires in all groups.

Described time point: technical triplicate 3. The cell input for sorted libraries was some 1 million, and those cells were CD4+ or CD8+ T cells. TCRdb redid the calling of the 5' RACE reads with MiXCR, one entry per CDR3 protein. The sample records over 25,000 distinct CDR3 sequences, roughly a sixth being singletons. This TCR was recovered from a female donor with HTLV-1-associated myelopathy (HAM/TSP). Input material: CD4+ T cells from blood.

The CDR3 region has the DNA TGCGCCAGCAGCGGGTCCTGGGACGGAGAGGAAAAACTGTTTTTT. Translating it yields CASSGSWDGEEKLFF. V and J are TRBV5-1 and TRBJ1-4; possibly TRBD1 for D (5 bases). V lost 4 bases to trimming and J lost 8 bases, with 18 bases between them. In germline, CDR1 is SGHRS, CDR2 YFSETQ. The CDR3 has 15 residues.